These 7 T cell receptor beta chains originate from one sample sequenced in a study of beta chain features in type 1 diabetes. For these TCRs, the target antigens are not known. Study findings and constraints: Patients with Type 1 diabetes showed moderately but significantly shorter TCRB CDR3s in all four CD4+ subsets.

What was sequenced were expressed TCRB transcripts, since all of the isolated RNA had been reverse transcribed. This table comes from immunoSEQ multiplex PCR, and its TCRdb copy is limited to in-frame clones, with some not included. Of about 150,000 clones listed, around 10% are singletons. Source material: central memory CD4+ T cells from blood. The receptor set was obtained from a man aged 25-45 years with type 1 diabetes.

CDR3 DNA sequence: TGTGCCAGTAGTCAGGGTTTAGGTCAGCCCCAGCATTTT. Its translation is CASSQGLGQPQHF. The chain has TRBV19 and TRBJ1-5; possible D gene TRBD1, 5 bases. Germline lookup yields CDR1 LNHDA and CDR2 SQIVND (reference sequence). This CDR3 has 13 residues. Trimming took off 5 bases at V and 6 bases at J, with 11 bases between the two ends.

This clone was picked up a small number of times. This sample includes further DNA sequences coding for the same CDR3. The chain recombines TRBV4-1 with TRBJ1-5; D call uncertain. The CDR3 totals 14 residues. Germline CDR1 reads MGHRA; CDR2 reads YSYEKL. V was pared by 1 base and J by 6 bases, with 10 bases between. The CDR3 is CASSQVNGGQPQHF. DNA for the CDR3: TGCGCCAGCAGCCAAGTAAACGGTGGTCAGCCCCAGCATTTT.

This clone came up a few times. At one of its ends the junction is not consistent with the germline gene, which may arise from a read error. The J gene is TRBJ2-5, the V gene TRBV7-2; 13 nucleotides align to TRBD2. CDR1 SGHTA and CDR2 FQGNSA come from the germline V gene. The CDR3 covers 15 residues. CDR3 nucleotide sequence: TGCGCCAGCAGCCTCGGGACTAGCGGGACGGAGACCCAGTACTTC. Translated: CASSLGTSGTETQYF. Full variable domain (outside the CDR3, taken from reference TRBV7-2 and TRBJ2-5): GAGVSQSPSNKVTEKGKDVELRCDPISGHTALYWYRQSLGQGLEFLIYFQGNSAPDKSGLPSDRFSAERTGGSVSTLTIQRTQQEDSAVYLCASSLGTSGTETQYFGPGTRLLVL.

The chain has TRBV5-1 and TRBJ1-1; D remains unclear. The CDR3 totals 15 residues. Germline CDR1 reads SGHRS; CDR2 reads YFSETQ. The germline V and J ends were trimmed by 1 base and 1 base, with 11 bases remaining between them. CDR3 in DNA: TGCGCCAGCAGCTTGCAATCCAGGCCGAACACTGAAGCTTTCTTT. As protein: CASSLQSRPNTEAFF.

CDR3 residues: CASSFDTSGAYNEQFF. The CDR3 nucleotides read TGTGCCAGCAGCTTCGACACTAGCGGGGCCTACAATGAGCAGTTCTTC. This rearrangement joins TRBV11-2 to TRBJ2-1; 10 nucleotides agree with TRBD2. V lost 3 bases and J lost 2; bases outside the gene matches: 4. The CDR3 is made up of 16 amino acids. CDR1 and CDR2 from the germline V gene are SGHAT and FQNNGV.

V gene TRBV10-3 combines with J gene TRBJ2-7, with 7 nucleotides matching TRBD1. Germline values: CDR1 ENHRY, CDR2 SYGVKD. The CDR3 runs 14 residues. Trimming took 7 bases from V and 2 from J; bases not matched to a gene: 8. CDR3 residues: CAINAGTVTYEQYF. CDR3 DNA sequence: TGTGCCATCAACGCCGGGACAGTCACCTACGAGCAGTACTTC.

The chain combines TRBV4-2 with TRBJ2-3, with 9 bases lining up with TRBD2. Per germline, CDR1 LGHNA and CDR2 YNFKEQ. Trimming removed 6 bases from V and 0 bases from J; junction bases left unmatched: 1. The CDR3 spans 14 residues. In DNA form, the CDR3 reads TGTGCCAGCAGGACTAGCGGCAGCACAGATACGCAGTATTTT. As protein: CASRTSGSTDTQYF.